Each of the 4 T cell receptor beta chains below was sequenced from the same sample in a study of T cell responses to AZD1222 COVID-19 vaccine. TCRdb keeps only in-frame clones here, not all; method: immunoSEQ multiplex PCR. The table has 35,000 to 55,000 clones, 83% seen once. Material: peripheral blood, obtained on day 0 of AZD1222 vaccination. Every receptor here comes from an adult in good health.

This rearrangement joins TRBV11-2 to TRBJ2-7; 8 bases match TRBD1. The V gene's germline CDR1 is SGHAT and CDR2 FQNNGV. J lost 4 bases, V lost 2 bases, and 4 bases had no gene match. The CDR3 sequence is 14 residues long. The CDR3 sequence is CASSLQGASYEQYF. In DNA form, the CDR3 reads TGTGCCAGCAGCTTACAGGGGGCCTCGTACGAGCAGTACTTC.

The chain recombines TRBV18 with TRBJ2-7; tentative D call: TRBD2 (6 bases). Trimming removed 4 bases at V and 3 bases at J, with 16 bases between. CDR3 size: 15 residues. In germline, CDR1 is KGHSH, CDR2 LQKENI. CDR3 DNA sequence: TGTGCCAGCTCACAGGGCGACGGGAGATTCTACGAGCAGTACTTC. Translating gives CASSQGDGRFYEQYF. The whole variable domain, filled in from reference TRBV18 and TRBJ2-7, reads NAGVMQNPRHLVRRRGQEARLRCSPMKGHSHVYWYRQLPEEGLKFMVYLQKENIIDESGMPKERFSAEFPKEGPSILRIQQVVRGDSAAYFCASSQGDGRFYEQYFGPGTRLTVT.

This chain connects TRBV28 to TRBJ2-1; TRBD1 might be the D (5 bases). The V gene lost 7 bases and the J gene lost 4 bases, with 17 bases spanning the gap. The CDR3 spans 15 residues. Germline V CDR1 and CDR2: MDHEN, SYDVKM. The CDR3 DNA sequence: TGTGCCAGCACCCAAGGGGATTGGCGATACAATGAGCAGTTCTTC. It yields the protein CASTQGDWRYNEQFF.

The chain links TRBV5-1 to TRBJ1-1; D is unresolved. The CDR3 extends over 13 amino acids. The V gene's germline CDR1 is SGHRS and CDR2 YFSETQ. The V gene lost 4 bases and the J gene lost 10 bases, with 17 bases spanning the gap. Here the CDR3 reads CASSPTSVLSAFF. The DNA for the CDR3 is TGCGCCAGCAGCCCGACCAGCGTCCTGTCAGCTTTCTTT.